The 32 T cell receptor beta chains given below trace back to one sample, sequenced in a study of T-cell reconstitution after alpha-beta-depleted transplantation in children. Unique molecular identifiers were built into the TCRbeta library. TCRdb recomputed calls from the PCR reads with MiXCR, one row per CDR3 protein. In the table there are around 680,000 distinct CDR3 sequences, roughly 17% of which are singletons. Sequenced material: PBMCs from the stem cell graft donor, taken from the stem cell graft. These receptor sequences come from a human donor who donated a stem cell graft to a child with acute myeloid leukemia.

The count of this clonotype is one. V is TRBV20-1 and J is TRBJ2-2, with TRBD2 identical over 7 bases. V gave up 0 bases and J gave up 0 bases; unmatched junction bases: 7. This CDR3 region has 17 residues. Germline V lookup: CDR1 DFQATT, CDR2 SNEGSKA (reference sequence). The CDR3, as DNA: TGCAGTGCTAGAGATCAGGAGCGGGGCGCGAACACCGGGGAGCTGTTTTTT. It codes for CSARDQERGANTGELFF.

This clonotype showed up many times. CDR3: CASSQAHDGEETQYF. CDR3 bases: TGCGCCAGCAGCCAAGCCCACGACGGTGAAGAGACCCAGTACTTC. V usage is TRBV4-3 and J usage is TRBJ2-5; no definite D call. This CDR3 has 15 residues. The ends were cut back, 1 base at V and 3 bases at J, with 12 bases in the middle. Germline V gene data show CDR1 as LGHNA and CDR2 as YSLEER.

The CDR3 reads CASSQGTGGSGEQYV. CDR3 coding DNA: TGTGCCAGCAGCCAAGGGACAGGGGGATCGGGCGAGCAGTACGTC. The chain uses TRBV11-2 and TRBJ2-7; 11 bases match TRBD1. The CDR3 is made up of 15 amino acids. After removal of 5 bases from V and 6 bases from J, the junction contained 9 bases not matched to a gene. Germline V gene data show CDR1 as SGHAT and CDR2 as FQNNGV.

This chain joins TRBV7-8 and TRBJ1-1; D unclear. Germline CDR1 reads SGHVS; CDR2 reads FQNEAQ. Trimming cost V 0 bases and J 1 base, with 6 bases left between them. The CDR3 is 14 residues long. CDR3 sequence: CASSLALPNTEAFF. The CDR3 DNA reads TGTGCCAGCAGCTTAGCACTGCCGAACACTGAAGCTTTCTTT.

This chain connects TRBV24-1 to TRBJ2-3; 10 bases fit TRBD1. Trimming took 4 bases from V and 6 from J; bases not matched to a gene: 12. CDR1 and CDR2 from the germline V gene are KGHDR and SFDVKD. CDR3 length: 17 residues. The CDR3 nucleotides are TGTGCCACCAGTGAGGGCGGGACAGGGGTCCTTGACGATACGCAGTATTTT. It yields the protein CATSEGGTGVLDDTQYF.

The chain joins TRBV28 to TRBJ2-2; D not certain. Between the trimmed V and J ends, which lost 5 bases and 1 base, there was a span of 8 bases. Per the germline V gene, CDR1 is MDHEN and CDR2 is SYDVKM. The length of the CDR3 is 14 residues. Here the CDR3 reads CASSPDLNTGELFF. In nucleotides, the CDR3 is TGTGCCAGCAGTCCCGACTTGAACACCGGGGAGCTGTTTTTT.

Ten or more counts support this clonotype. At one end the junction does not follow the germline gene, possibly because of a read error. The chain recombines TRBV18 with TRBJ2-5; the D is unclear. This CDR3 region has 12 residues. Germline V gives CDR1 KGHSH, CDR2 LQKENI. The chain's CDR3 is CASSPNQETQYF. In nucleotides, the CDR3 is TGCGCCAGCAGCCCCAACCAAGAGACCCAGTACTTC.

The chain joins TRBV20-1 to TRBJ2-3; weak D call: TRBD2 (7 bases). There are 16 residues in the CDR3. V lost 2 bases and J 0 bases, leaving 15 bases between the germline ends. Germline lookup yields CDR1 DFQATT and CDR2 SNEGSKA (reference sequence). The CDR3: CSARLARGRSTDTQYF. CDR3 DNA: TGCAGTGCTAGATTGGCGCGGGGGCGAAGCACAGATACGCAGTATTTT.

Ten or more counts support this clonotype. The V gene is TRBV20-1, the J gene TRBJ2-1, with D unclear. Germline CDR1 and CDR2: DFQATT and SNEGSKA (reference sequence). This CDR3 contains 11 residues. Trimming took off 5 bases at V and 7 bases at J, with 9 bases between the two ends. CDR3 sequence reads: CSAPLINEQFF. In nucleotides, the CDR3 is TGCAGTGCTCCTTTGATTAATGAGCAGTTCTTC.

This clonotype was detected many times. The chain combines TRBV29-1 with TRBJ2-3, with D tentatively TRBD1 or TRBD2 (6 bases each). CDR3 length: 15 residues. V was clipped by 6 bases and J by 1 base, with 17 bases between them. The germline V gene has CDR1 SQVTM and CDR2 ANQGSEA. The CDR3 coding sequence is TGCAGCGTCGCGCAAGGGGGGACCCGCACAGATACGCAGTATTTT. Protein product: CSVAQGGTRTDTQYF.

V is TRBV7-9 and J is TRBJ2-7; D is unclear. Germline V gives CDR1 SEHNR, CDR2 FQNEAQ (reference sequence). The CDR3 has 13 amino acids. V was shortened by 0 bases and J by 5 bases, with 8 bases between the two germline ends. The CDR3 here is CASSLAETDEQYV. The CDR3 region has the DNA TGTGCCAGCAGCTTAGCGGAGACGGACGAGCAGTACGTC.

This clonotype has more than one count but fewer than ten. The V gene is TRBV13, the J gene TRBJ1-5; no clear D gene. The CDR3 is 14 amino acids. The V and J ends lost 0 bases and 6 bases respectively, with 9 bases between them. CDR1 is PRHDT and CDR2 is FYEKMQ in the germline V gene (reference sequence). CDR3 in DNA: TGTGCCAGCAGCTTAGGATTTGGCAGTCAGCCCCAGCATTTT. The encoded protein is CASSLGFGSQPQHF.

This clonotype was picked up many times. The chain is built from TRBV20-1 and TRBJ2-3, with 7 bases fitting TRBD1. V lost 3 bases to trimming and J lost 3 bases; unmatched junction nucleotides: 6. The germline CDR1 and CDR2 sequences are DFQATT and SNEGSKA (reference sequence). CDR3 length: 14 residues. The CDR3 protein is CSARSGQATDTQYF. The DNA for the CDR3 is TGCAGTGCTAGGAGCGGACAGGCAACAGATACGCAGTATTTT.

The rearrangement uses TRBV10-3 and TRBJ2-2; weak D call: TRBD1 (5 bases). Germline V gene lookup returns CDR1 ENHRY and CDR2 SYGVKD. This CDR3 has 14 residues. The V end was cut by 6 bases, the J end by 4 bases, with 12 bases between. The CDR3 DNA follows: TGTGCCATCAGGCAGGGTGAAGGCACCGGGGAGCTGTTTTTT. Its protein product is CAIRQGEGTGELFF.

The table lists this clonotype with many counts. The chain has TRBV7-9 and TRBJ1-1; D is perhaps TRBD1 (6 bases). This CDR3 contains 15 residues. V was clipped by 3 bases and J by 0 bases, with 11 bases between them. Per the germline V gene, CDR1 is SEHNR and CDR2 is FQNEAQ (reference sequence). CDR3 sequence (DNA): TGTGCCAGCAGCTTTGTCACAGGGATGAACACTGAAGCTTTCTTT. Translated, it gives CASSFVTGMNTEAFF.

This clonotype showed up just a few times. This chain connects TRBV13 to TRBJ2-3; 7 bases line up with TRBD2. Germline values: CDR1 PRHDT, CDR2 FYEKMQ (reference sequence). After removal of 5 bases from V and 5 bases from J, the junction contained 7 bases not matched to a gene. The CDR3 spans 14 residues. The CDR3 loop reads CASSTRLAGDTQYF. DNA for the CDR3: TGTGCCAGCAGCACCCGACTAGCAGGAGATACGCAGTATTTT.

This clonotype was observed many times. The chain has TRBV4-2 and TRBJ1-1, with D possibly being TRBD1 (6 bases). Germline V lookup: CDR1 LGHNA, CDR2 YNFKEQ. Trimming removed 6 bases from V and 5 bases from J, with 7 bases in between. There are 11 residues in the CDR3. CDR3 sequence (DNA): TGTGCCAGCAGTCAGGGGACTGAAGCTTTCTTT. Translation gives CASSQGTEAFF.

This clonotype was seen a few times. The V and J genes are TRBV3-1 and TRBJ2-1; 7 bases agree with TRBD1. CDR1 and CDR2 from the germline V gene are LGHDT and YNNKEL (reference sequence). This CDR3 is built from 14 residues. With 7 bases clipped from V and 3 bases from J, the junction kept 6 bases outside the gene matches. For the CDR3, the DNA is TGTGCCAGCACCCCGAACAGGGGCTACAATGAGCAGTTCTTC. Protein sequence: CASTPNRGYNEQFF.

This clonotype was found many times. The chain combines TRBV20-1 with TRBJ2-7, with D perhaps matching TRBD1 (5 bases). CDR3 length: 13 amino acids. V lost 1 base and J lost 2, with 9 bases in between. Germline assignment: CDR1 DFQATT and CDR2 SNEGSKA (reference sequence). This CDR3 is CSARGGAAYEQYF. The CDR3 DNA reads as TGCAGTGCTAGAGGTGGGGCAGCCTACGAGCAGTACTTC.

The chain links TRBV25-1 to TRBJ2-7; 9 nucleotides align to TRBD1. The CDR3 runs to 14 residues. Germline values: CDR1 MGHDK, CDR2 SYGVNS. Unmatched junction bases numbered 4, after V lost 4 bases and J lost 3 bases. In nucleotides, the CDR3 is TGTGCCAGCAGTGGGACAGGGGTTGTCTACGAGCAGTACTTC. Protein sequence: CASSGTGVVYEQYF.

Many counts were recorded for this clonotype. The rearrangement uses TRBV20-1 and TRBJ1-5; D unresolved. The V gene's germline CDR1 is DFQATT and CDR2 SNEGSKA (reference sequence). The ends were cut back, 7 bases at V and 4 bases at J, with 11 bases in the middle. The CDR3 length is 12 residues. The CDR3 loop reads CSGVEGNQPQHF. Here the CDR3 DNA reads TGCAGTGGCGTTGAGGGTAATCAGCCCCAGCATTTT.

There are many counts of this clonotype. The CDR3 DNA reads as TGCAGTGCTAGAGATTCCAGGACAGGGACTAGGAATGGCTACACCTTC. Translation gives CSARDSRTGTRNGYTF. The rearrangement uses TRBV20-1 and TRBJ1-2, with TRBD1 identical over 8 bases. The V gene end was trimmed by 0 bases and the J gene end by 6 bases; junction bases not matched to a gene: 12. The CDR3 has 16 residues. CDR1 is DFQATT, CDR2 SNEGSKA, per germline (reference sequence).

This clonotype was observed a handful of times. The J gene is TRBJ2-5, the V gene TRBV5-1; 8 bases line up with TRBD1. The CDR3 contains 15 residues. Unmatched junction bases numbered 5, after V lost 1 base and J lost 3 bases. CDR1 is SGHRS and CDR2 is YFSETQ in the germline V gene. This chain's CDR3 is CASSLMDRDEETQYF. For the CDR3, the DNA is TGCGCCAGCAGCTTGATGGACAGGGATGAAGAGACCCAGTACTTC.

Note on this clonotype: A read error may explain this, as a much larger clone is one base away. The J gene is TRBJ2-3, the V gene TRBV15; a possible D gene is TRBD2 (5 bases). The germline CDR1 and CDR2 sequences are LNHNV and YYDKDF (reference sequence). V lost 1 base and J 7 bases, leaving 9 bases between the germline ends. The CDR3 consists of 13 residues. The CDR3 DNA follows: TGTGCCACCAGCAGAGTACGAGGGCATACGCAGTATTTT. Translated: CATSRVRGHTQYF.

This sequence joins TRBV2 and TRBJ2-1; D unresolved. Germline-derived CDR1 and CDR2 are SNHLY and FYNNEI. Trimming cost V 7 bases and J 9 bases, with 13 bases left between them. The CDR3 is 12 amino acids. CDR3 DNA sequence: TGTGCCAGCACTACCTCCTCGCCTGAGCAGTTCTTC. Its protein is CASTTSSPEQFF.

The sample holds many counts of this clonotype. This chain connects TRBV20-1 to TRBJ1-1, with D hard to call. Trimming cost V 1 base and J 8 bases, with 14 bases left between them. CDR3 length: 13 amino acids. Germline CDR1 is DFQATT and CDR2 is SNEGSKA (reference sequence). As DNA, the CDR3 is TGCAGTGCTAGAGGCGACACCGGTTTGGAAGCTTTCTTT. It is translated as CSARGDTGLEAFF.

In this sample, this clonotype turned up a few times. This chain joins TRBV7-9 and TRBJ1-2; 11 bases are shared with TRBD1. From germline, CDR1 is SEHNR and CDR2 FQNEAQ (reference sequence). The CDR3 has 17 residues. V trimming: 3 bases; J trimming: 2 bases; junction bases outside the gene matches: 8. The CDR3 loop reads CASSFGTGGSGNYGYTF. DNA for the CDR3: TGTGCCAGCAGCTTCGGGACAGGGGGGAGTGGAAACTATGGCTACACCTTC.

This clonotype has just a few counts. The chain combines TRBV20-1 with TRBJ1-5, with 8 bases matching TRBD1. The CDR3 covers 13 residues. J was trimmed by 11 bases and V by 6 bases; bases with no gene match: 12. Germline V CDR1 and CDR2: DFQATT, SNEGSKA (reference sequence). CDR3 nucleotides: TGCAGTGCAAGCTGGCAGGGGGCCAATTCCCAGCATTTT. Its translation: CSASWQGANSQHF.

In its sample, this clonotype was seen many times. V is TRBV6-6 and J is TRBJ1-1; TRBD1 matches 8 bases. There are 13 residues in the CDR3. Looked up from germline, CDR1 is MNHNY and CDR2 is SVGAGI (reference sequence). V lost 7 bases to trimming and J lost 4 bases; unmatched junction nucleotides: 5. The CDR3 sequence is CASILTGGTEAFF. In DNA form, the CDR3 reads TGTGCCAGCATCCTCACAGGGGGCACTGAAGCTTTCTTT.

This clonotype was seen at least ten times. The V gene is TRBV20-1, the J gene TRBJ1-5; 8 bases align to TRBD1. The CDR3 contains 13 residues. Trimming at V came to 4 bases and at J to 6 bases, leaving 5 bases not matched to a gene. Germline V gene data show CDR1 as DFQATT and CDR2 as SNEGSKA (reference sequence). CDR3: CSANRGESQPQHF. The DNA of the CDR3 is TGCAGTGCTAACAGGGGGGAAAGTCAGCCCCAGCATTTT.

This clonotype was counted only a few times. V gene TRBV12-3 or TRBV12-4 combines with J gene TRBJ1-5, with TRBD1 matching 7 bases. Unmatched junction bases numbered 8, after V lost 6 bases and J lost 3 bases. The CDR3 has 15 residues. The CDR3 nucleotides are TGTGCCAGCAGCCTAAAGACAGGGCCCAATCAGCCCCAGCATTTT. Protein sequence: CASSLKTGPNQPQHF.

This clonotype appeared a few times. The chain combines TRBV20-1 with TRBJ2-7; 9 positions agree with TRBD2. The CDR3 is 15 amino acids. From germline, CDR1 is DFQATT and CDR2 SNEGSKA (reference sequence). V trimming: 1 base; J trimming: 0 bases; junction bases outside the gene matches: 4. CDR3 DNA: TGCAGTGCTAGAGCTAGCGGGGTTTCCTCCTACGAGCAGTACTTC. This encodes CSARASGVSSYEQYF.